This TCR beta chain was obtained from a study of T cell responses to AZD1222 COVID-19 vaccine. Study in general: Investigators merged groups given second doses at roughly 4 or roughly 12 weeks.

About this clone: Its antigen is currently unknown.

The assay was immunoSEQ multiplex PCR, and TCRdb's table has in-frame clones only and misses some. The table shows about 110,000 clones, with about 85% occurring only once. The CDR3 extends over 16 amino acids. Trimming removed 1 base from V and 0 bases from J, with 12 bases in between. Looked up from germline, CDR1 is LNHNV and CDR2 is YYDKDF (reference sequence). Study-level findings and limits: No day 14 peak samples; only post-peak repertoires were characterized. Spike regions recognized by vaccine-associated CD4 TCRs spanned the protein, led by 160-218 and 743-854. Most donors were white British, females outnumbered males, and clonal diversity was possibly underestimated.

The receptor's source is an adult in good health. The sample was peripheral blood, taken on day 0 of AZD1222 vaccination. The chain carries TRBV15 and TRBJ1-1; no clear D. The chain's CDR3 is CATSRGVQKMNTEAFF. CDR3 DNA sequence: TGTGCCACCAGCAGAGGTGTCCAGAAAATGAACACTGAAGCTTTCTTT.